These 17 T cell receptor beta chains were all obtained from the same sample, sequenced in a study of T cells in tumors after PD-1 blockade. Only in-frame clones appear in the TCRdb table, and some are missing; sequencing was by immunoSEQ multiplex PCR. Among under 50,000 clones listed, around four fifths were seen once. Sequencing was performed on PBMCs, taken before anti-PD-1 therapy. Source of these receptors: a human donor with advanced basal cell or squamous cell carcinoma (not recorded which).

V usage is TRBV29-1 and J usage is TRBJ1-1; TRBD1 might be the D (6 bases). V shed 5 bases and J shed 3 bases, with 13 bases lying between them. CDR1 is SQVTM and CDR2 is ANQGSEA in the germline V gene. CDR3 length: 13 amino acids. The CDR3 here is CSVPGTSYTEAFF. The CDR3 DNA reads TGCAGCGTTCCCGGGACATCTTACACTGAAGCTTTCTTT.

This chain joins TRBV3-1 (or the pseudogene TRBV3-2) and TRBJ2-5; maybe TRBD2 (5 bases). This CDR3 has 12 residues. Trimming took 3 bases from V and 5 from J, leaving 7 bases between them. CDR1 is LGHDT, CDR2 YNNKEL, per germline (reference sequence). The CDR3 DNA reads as TGTGCCAGCAGCCAGAGGAGGGAGACCCAGTACTTC. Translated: CASSQRRETQYF.

CDR3 sequence reads: CASSIPGLAGSSYEQYF. The CDR3 region has the DNA TGTGCCAGTAGTATACCCGGACTAGCGGGGAGCTCCTACGAGCAGTACTTC. The chain combines TRBV19 with TRBJ2-7; TRBD2 aligns across 12 bases. Germline-derived CDR1 and CDR2 are LNHDA and SQIVND (reference sequence). The CDR3 runs to 17 residues. Germline trimming cut 2 bases from V and 0 bases from J; bases unmatched to any gene: 5.

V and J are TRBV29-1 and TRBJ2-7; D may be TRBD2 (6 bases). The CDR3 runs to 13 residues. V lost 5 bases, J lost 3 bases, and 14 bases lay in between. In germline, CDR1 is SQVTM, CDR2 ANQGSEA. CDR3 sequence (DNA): TGCAGCGTTTCGACGGGGGTTTTCTACGAGCAGTACTTC. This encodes CSVSTGVFYEQYF.

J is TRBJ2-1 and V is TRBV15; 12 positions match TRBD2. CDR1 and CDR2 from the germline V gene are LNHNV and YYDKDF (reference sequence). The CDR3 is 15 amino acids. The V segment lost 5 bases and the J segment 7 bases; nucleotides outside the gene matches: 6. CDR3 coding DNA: TGTGCCACCAGCCCGGGACTAGCGGGTTGGAATGAGCAGTTCTTC. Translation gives CATSPGLAGWNEQFF.

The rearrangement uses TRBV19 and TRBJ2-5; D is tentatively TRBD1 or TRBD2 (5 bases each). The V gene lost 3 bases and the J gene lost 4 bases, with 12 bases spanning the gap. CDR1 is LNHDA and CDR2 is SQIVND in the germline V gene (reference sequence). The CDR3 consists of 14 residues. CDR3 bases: TGTGCCAGTAGTATCCGAGTAGGGACAGAGACCCAGTACTTC. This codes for CASSIRVGTETQYF.

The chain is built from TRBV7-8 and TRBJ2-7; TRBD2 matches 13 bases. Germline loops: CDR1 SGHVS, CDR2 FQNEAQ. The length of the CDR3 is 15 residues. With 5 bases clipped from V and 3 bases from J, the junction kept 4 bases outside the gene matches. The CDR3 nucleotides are TGTGCCAGCAGCACCGGGACTAGCGGGATCTACGAGCAGTACTTC. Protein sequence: CASSTGTSGIYEQYF.

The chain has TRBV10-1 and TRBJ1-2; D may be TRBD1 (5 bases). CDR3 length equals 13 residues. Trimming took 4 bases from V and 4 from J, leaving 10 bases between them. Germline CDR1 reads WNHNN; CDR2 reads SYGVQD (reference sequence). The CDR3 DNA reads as TGCGCCAGCAGTGCCGGGACTATCTATGGCTACACCTTC. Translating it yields CASSAGTIYGYTF.

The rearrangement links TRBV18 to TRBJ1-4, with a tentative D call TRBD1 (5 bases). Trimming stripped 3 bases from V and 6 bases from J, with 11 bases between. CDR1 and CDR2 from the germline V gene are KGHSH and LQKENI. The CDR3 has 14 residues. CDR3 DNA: TGTGCCAGCTCACCTTATCGGGGGGATGAAAAACTGTTTTTT. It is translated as CASSPYRGDEKLFF. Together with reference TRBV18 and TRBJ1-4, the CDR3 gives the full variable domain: NAGVMQNPRHLVRRRGQEARLRCSPMKGHSHVYWYRQLPEEGLKFMVYLQKENIIDESGMPKERFSAEFPKEGPSILRIQQVVRGDSAAYFCASSPYRGDEKLFFGSGTQLSVL.

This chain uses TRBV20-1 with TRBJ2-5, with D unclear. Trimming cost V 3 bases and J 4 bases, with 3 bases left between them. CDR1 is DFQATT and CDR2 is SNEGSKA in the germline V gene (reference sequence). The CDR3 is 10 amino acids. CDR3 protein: CSASSETQYF. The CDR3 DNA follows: TGCAGTGCTAGTTCAGAGACCCAGTACTTC.

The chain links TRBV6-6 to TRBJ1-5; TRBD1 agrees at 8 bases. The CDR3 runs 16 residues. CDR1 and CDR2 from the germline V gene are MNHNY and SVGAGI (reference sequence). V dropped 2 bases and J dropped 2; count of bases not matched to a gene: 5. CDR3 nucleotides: TGTGCCAGCAGTTACCCTGGACAGGGCGGCAATCAGCCCCAGCATTTT. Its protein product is CASSYPGQGGNQPQHF.

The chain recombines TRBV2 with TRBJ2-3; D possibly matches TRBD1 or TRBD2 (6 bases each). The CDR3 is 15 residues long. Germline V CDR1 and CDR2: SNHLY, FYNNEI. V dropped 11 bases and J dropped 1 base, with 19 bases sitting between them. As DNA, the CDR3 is TGTGCCGGAAGAGGGGGGAATGTAGGCACAGATACGCAGTATTTT. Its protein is CAGRGGNVGTDTQYF.

The CDR3 coding sequence is TGTGCCACCAGCAGAGGAAGGGGGATCGGGAACACCATATATTTT. This codes for CATSRGRGIGNTIYF. V is TRBV15 and J is TRBJ1-3; D is perhaps TRBD1 (6 bases). The V gene lost 1 base and the J gene lost 7 bases, with 14 bases spanning the gap. There are 15 residues in the CDR3. Germline V gene sequence: CDR1 LNHNV, CDR2 YYDKDF (reference sequence).

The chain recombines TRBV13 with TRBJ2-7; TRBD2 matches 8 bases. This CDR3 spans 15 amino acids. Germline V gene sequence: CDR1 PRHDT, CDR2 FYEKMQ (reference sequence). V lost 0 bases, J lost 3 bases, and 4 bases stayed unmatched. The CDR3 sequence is CASSLGAGGLYEQYF. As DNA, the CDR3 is TGTGCCAGCAGCTTAGGTGCGGGAGGTCTCTACGAGCAGTACTTC.

CDR3 sequence (DNA): TGCGCCAGCAGCCCCTGGACTAGCGGGGGTTACAATGAGCAGTTCTTC. Its translation is CASSPWTSGGYNEQFF. The chain carries TRBV5-1 and TRBJ2-1, with TRBD2 matching over 13 bases. Unmatched junction bases numbered 5, after V lost 4 bases and J lost 4 bases. CDR1 is SGHRS, CDR2 YFSETQ, per germline. This CDR3 has 16 amino acids.

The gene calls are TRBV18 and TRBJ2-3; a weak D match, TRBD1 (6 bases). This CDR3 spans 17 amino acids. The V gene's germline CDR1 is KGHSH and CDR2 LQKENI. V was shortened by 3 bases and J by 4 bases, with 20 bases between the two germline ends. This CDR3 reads CASSPYRTVSRADTQYF. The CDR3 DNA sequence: TGTGCCAGCTCACCGTACCGGACAGTTTCTCGCGCAGATACGCAGTATTTT.

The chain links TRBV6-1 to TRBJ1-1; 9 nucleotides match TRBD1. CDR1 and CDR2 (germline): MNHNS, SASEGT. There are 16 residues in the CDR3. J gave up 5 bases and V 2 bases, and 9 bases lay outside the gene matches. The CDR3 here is CASSERQGGLDTEAFF. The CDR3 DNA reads TGTGCCAGCAGTGAACGACAGGGGGGGCTGGATACTGAAGCTTTCTTT.